This record looks at one TCR beta chain sequence and its context. Its antigen remains unidentified. The V gene's germline CDR1 is SGHVS and CDR2 FNYEAQ. This CDR3 has 13 amino acids. With 5 bases removed from V and 4 bases from J, the gap between germline ends came to 11 bases. The sample comes from a study of OX40 agonist ivuxolimab in advanced cancers. Study-wide context: Patients with prior anti-PD-1, anti-PD-L1 or anti-CTLA-4 therapy were eligible; about 41% had some.

Only in-frame clones appear in the TCRdb table, and some are missing; sequencing was by immunoSEQ multiplex PCR. This sample carries 30,000 to 45,000 clones, about 88% of them seen once, and the ten largest clones take 9.5% to 15%. The study's findings and limits: By week 6 at 0.1 to 3.0 mg/kg, blood CD4+ and CD8+ T cells had expanded clonally.

Sequenced material: CD4+ or CD8+ T cells sorted from blood, taken in a trial of the OX40 agonist ivuxolimab. The clonotype originates from an adult with an advanced solid tumor such as melanoma, head and neck, liver or kidney cancer. The J gene is TRBJ1-1, the V gene TRBV7-6; unclear D gene. For the CDR3, the DNA is TGTGCCAGCAGCCCTCGGCCAGGCACTGAAGCTTTCTTT. Translated, it gives CASSPRPGTEAFF.